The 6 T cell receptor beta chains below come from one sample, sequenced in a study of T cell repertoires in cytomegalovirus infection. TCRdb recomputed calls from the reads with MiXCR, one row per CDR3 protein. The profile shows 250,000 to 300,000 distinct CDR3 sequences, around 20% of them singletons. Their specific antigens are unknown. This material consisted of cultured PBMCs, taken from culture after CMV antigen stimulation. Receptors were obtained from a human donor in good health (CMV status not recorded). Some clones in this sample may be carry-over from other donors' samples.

CDR3 DNA sequence: TGTGCCAGCAGGGCTAGCGACAATGAGCAGTTCTTC. It translates to CASRASDNEQFF. The V and J genes are TRBV12-3 or TRBV12-4 and TRBJ2-1, with D perhaps matching TRBD2 (6 bases). The CDR3 totals 12 residues. V gave up 6 bases and J gave up 5 bases, with 8 bases separating them.

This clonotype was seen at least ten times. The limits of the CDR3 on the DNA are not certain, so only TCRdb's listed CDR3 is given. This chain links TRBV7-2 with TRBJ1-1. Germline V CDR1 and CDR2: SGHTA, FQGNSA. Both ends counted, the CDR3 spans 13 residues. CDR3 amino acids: CASSLNLSGKLSF.

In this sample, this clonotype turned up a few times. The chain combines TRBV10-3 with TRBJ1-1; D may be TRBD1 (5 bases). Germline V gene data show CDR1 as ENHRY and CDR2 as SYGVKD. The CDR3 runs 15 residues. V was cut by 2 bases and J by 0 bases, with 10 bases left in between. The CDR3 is CAISERQRLNTEAFF. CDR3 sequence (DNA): TGTGCCATCAGTGAGAGACAGAGATTGAACACTGAAGCTTTCTTT.

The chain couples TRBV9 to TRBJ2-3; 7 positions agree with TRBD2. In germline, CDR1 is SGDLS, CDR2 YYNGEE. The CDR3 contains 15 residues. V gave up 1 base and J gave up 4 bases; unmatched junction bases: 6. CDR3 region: CASSVRGSDPDTQYF. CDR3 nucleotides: TGTGCCAGCAGCGTACGCGGGAGCGACCCAGATACGCAGTATTTT. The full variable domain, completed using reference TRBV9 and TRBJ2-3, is DSGVTQTPKHLITATGQRVTLRCSPRSGDLSVYWYQQSLDQGLQFLIQYYNGEERAKGNILERFSAQQFPDLHSELNLSSLELGDSALYFCASSVRGSDPDTQYFGPGTRLTVL.

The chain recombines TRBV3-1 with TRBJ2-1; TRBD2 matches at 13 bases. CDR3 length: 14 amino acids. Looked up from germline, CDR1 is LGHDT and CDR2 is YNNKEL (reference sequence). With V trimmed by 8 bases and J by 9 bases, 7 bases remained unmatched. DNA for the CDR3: TGTGCCAGCGAACTAGCGGGAGGGCCCGCTGAGCAGTTCTTC. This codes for CASELAGGPAEQFF.

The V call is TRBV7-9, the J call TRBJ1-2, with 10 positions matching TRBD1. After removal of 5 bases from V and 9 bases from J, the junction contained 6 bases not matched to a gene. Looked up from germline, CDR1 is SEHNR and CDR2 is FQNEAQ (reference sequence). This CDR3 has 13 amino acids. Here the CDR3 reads CASSGDRGKSYTF. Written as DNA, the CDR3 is TGTGCCAGCAGCGGGGACAGGGGAAAGAGCTACACCTTC.